This T cell receptor beta chain comes out of a study of cytomegalovirus exposure and HLA in healthy donors. The study, taken as a whole, reports: Specificity for CMV antigens was confirmed in vitro for a few of the CMV-associated chains.

Primers included in the PCR were 60 Vbeta and 13 Jbeta primers. The method was immunoSEQ multiplex PCR; TCRdb's version includes in-frame clones alone and lacks a portion of them. Among 100,000 to 150,000 clones, around 85% were seen once, and the ten largest hold about 1.5%. V gave up 0 bases and J gave up 9 bases; unmatched junction bases: 5. Germline-derived CDR1 and CDR2 are MNHEY and SMNVEV (reference sequence). CDR3 length: 15 amino acids. In regard to this clone: What it recognizes is unknown.

Sequencing was done on a sample of PBMCs. This TCR came from a boy between 5 and 17 years old in good health and CMV-seronegative. The chain employs TRBV27 and TRBJ1-6, with 7 bases lining up with TRBD1. CDR3 loop: CASSLSDRIGSPLHF. The CDR3 DNA reads as TGTGCCAGCAGTTTATCGGACAGGATAGGTTCACCCCTCCACTTT.